This T cell receptor (beta chain) was sequenced in a study of blood T cell repertoires in COVID-19. Study background: Donors in the United States, Italy and Spain gave samples during acute or convalescent COVID-19.

Sequencing used immunoSEQ multiplex PCR; TCRdb keeps in-frame clones, though not all of them. The sample has about 98,000 clones; approximately 90% are singletons. There are 16 residues in the CDR3. CDR1 SGHTA and CDR2 FQGNSA come from the germline V gene. The V and J ends lost 4 bases and 1 base respectively, with 11 bases between them. The specimen was peripheral blood. V usage is TRBV7-2 and J usage is TRBJ2-6, with D tentatively TRBD1 (6 bases). This clonotype originated in a man aged 65-85 years with acute or convalescent COVID-19. In nucleotides, the CDR3 is TGTGCCAGCAGCTCGCAGGGGCAATCTGGGGCCAACGTCCTGACTTTC. This codes for CASSSQGQSGANVLTF.